Detailed here is one T cell receptor (beta chain). Its cognate antigen is unknown. This sample was taken from a study of identifying expanded T cells in peripheral blood. Regarding the study as a whole: Clone count variance between roughly 2-week samples rose with total template count. Technical replicates showed approximately 1.2 changed clones; two weeks 15 to 20; four weeks 19.

The CDR3 has 17 residues. V lost 1 base and J lost 0, with 13 bases in between. Germline lookup yields CDR1 SEHNR and CDR2 FQNEAQ (reference sequence). Healthy donors had no documented immune events, such as infections, while sampled. Using immunoSEQ multiplex PCR, the repertoire was profiled, and TCRdb retains in-frame clones only, with some absent. The profile shows 90,000 to 100,000 clones, nearly 90% of them singletons. The TCR comes from a person aged 18 to 75 in good health. Sequencing was done on a sample of blood. The J gene is TRBJ2-1, the V gene TRBV7-9, with unresolved D. The CDR3 spells CASSLGRRWSSYNEQFF. The CDR3 coding sequence is TGTGCCAGCAGCTTAGGTCGTAGATGGAGCTCCTACAATGAGCAGTTCTTC.